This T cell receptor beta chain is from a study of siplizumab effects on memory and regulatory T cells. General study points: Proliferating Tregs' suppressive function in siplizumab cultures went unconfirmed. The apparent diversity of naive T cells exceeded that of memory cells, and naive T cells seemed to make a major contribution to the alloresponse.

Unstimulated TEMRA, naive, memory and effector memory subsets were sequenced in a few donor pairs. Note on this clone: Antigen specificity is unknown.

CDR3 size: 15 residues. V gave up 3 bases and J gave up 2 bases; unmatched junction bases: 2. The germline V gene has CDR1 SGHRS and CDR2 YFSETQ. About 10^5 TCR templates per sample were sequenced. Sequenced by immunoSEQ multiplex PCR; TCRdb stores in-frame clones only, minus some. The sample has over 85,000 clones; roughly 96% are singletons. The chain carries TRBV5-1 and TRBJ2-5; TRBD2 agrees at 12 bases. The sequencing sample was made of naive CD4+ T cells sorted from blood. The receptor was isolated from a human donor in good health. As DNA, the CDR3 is TGCGCCAGCAGCTCCCTAGCGGGGGGGCAAGAGACCCAGTACTTC. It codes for CASSSLAGGQETQYF.